This is a list of T cell receptor beta chains from one sample in a study of CD8 T cell repertoires and HIV-1 epitope variants. These TCRs' antigens remain unknown. Clones were read by immunoSEQ multiplex PCR, and TCRdb kept only the in-frame ones, dropping some. This repertoire shows some 4,400 clones, approximately 70% found once; its top ten account for 46%. The specimen was cultured CD8+ T cells derived from PBMCs. Receptor source: a male donor with HIV. Each CDR3 is given with its conserved first and last residue. D genes are given only for firm matches. Clone size, where shown, is once, few, many, or a class for clones that have expanded.

clone_size	cdr3_length	v_call	j_call	d_call	cdr3_aa	cdr3_nt
few	12	TRBV9	TRBJ2-1	-	CASSAFGHEQFF	TGTGCCAGCAGCGCTTTTGGCCATGAGCAGTTCTTC
-	15	TRBV10-3	TRBJ1-2	TRBD1	CAISEEDRVTYGYTF	TGTGCCATCAGTGAGGAGGACAGGGTTACCTATGGCTACACCTTC
-	12	TRBV6-5	TRBJ2-5	-	CASSFGGADQYF	TGTGCCAGCAGTTTTGGGGGCGCCGACCAGTACTTC
once	15	TRBV12-5	TRBJ2-1	TRBD2	CASGFLAGGDNEQFF	TGTGCTAGTGGTTTCTTAGCGGGGGGGGACAATGAGCAGTTCTTC
few	12	TRBV5-6	TRBJ2-7	-	CASSLPPYEQYF	TGTGCCAGCAGCCTTCCCCCCTACGAGCAGTACTTC
-	16	TRBV6-5	TRBJ1-5	-	CASSYSPEDSNQPQHF	TGTGCCAGCAGTTACTCTCCAGAGGATAGCAATCAGCCCCAGCATTTT
-	15	TRBV6-5	TRBJ1-1	-	CASSPSGAWNTEAFF	TGTGCCAGCAGTCCCTCAGGGGCCTGGAACACTGAAGCTTTCTTT
-	15	TRBV7-2	TRBJ1-5	-	CASSLEGYSNQPQHF	TGTGCCAGCAGCTTAGAAGGTTATAGCAATCAGCCCCAGCATTTT
few	13	TRBV4-3	TRBJ2-7	-	CASSQYRGGEQYF	TGCGCCAGCAGCCAATACCGGGGCGGCGAGCAGTACTTC
-	15	TRBV5-6	TRBJ2-1	TRBD1	CASSKQGAAPYEQFF	TGTGCCAGCAGCAAGCAGGGGGCAGCCCCGTATGAGCAGTTCTTC
few	12	TRBV27	TRBJ2-2	-	CASSYDGSELFF	TGTGCCAGCAGTTACGATGGAAGTGAGCTGTTTTTT
-	15	TRBV7-9	TRBJ2-1	TRBD2	CASSGTSESYNEQFF	TGTGCCAGCAGCGGGACTAGCGAGTCCTACAATGAGCAGTTCTTC
-	13	TRBV7-2	TRBJ2-3	-	CASSLDGAQTQYF	TGTGCCAGCAGCTTAGACGGGGCCCAGACGCAGTATTTT
-	13	TRBV2	TRBJ2-7	-	CASRVRLSYEQYF	TGTGCCAGCCGAGTCAGGTTATCCTACGAGCAGTACTTC
few	14	TRBV19	TRBJ1-1	-	CASSIGLGGTEAFF	TGTGCCAGTAGTATCGGGCTGGGGGGAACTGAAGCTTTCTTT
few	14	TRBV19	TRBJ1-1	-	CASSPFERGTEAFF	TGTGCCAGTAGTCCCTTCGAAAGGGGGACTGAAGCTTTCTTT
-	16	TRBV7-2	TRBJ1-3	-	CASSLTGTSGGNTIYF	TGTGCCAGCAGCCTAACCGGGACCTCTGGGGGAAACACCATATATTTT
-	13	TRBV7-9	TRBJ1-1	-	CASSLSGGTEAFF	TGTGCCAGCAGCTTATCAGGAGGAACTGAAGCTTTCTTT
once	14	TRBV5-6	TRBJ2-7	TRBD1	CASSPGTGEYEQYF	TGTGCCAGCAGCCCGGGGACAGGGGAATACGAGCAGTACTTC
few	15	TRBV5-1	TRBJ2-7	TRBD2	CASSPLGTSSYEQYF	TGCGCCAGCAGCCCTCTAGGGACTAGCTCCTACGAGCAGTACTTC
-	14	TRBV6-6	TRBJ1-1	-	CASSPDRIGTEAFF	TGTGCCAGCAGCCCCGACAGGATCGGCACTGAAGCTTTCTTT
few	16	TRBV19	TRBJ2-7	TRBD2	CASSIDLTSGVYEQYF	TGTGCCAGTAGTATCGACTTAACTAGCGGGGTATACGAGCAGTACTTC
-	14	TRBV10-1	TRBJ2-4	-	CASSEGPGSNIQYF	TGCGCCAGCAGTGAAGGGCCAGGGTCAAACATTCAGTACTTC
-	14	TRBV27	TRBJ2-2	-	CASSFGTNTGELFF	TGTGCCAGCAGTTTCGGCACTAACACCGGGGAGCTGTTTTTT